The 15 T cell receptor beta chains in this list originate from one sample, sequenced in a study of blood T cell repertoires in COVID-19 (dated by TCRdb to 2020 to 2022). The library was generated by the immunoSEQ multiplex PCR assay. TCRdb took this table from immuneACCESS and kept in-frame rearrangements with V and J called. Such tables lack part of the clones; where checked against another copy, unresolved V genes explain under half of the gap, and the rest is unexplained. The sample yields some 30,000 clones; roughly 85% were counted once. The ten largest clonotypes hold under 7.5% of the sample. Input material: peripheral blood. The receptor source for this set is a man aged 60 to 75 with active COVID-19.

This sequence joins TRBV28 and TRBJ2-3; 7 nucleotides line up with TRBD2. There are 15 residues in the CDR3. Germline lookup yields CDR1 MDHEN and CDR2 SYDVKM. The trim removed 6 bases at V and 3 bases at J, leaving 9 bases unmatched. CDR3 DNA sequence: TGTGCCAGCAGAAATGCGGGAGTCGGGACAGATACGCAGTATTTT. Protein product: CASRNAGVGTDTQYF.

V usage is TRBV6-1 and J usage is TRBJ2-7; TRBD2 might be the D (6 bases). The CDR3 loop spans 13 amino acids. Germline loops: CDR1 MNHNS, CDR2 SASEGT. V lost 7 bases and J 0 bases, leaving 10 bases between the germline ends. This CDR3 is CASMRGVSYEQYV. In DNA, the CDR3 is TGTGCCAGCATGCGGGGCGTCTCCTACGAGCAGTACGTC.

The rearrangement uses TRBV29-1 and TRBJ2-5, with 12 nucleotides matching TRBD2. The germline gives CDR1 SQVTM, CDR2 ANQGSEA. V lost 2 bases, J lost 2 bases, and 6 bases stayed unmatched. This CDR3 is 16 amino acids long. This chain's CDR3 is CSVELAGGPGQETQYF. The CDR3 DNA is TGCAGCGTTGAACTAGCGGGAGGGCCGGGGCAAGAGACCCAGTACTTC.

This clone came up a few times. The V and J genes are TRBV6-5 and TRBJ1-6, with 8 bases lining up with TRBD1. The germline gives CDR1 MNHEY, CDR2 SVGAGI. The CDR3 is made up of 15 amino acids. Trimming cost V 6 bases and J 7 bases; bases outside gene matches: 8. CDR3 amino acids: CASSDGQGQNSPLHF. The DNA of the CDR3 is TGTGCCAGCAGCGACGGACAGGGTCAAAATTCACCCCTCCACTTT.

This clone was observed a few times. The CDR3 DNA is TGTGCCAGCAGTGAATCGTTGCGAGCGGGACCTTACTACGAGCAGTACGTC. This encodes CASSESLRAGPYYEQYV. The rearrangement joins TRBV2 to TRBJ2-7; 7 positions match TRBD2. The CDR3 has 17 residues. Trimming cost V 2 bases and J 3 bases; bases outside gene matches: 13. Germline V lookup: CDR1 SNHLY, CDR2 FYNNEI.

The chain uses TRBV28 and TRBJ2-1; D might be TRBD2 (7 bases). The CDR3 covers 15 residues. V was trimmed by 8 bases and J by 5 bases, leaving 19 bases between them. Germline CDR1 reads MDHEN; CDR2 reads SYDVKM. CDR3 in amino acids: CASAWGGRTNNEQFF. The DNA of the CDR3 is TGTGCCAGCGCCTGGGGGGGGCGGACGAACAATGAGCAGTTCTTC.

This clone was detected only a few times. V gene TRBV28 combines with J gene TRBJ2-1; 13 nucleotides match TRBD2. Germline V gene sequence: CDR1 MDHEN, CDR2 SYDVKM. This CDR3 comprises 17 residues. V lost 8 bases, J lost 2 bases, and 9 bases stayed unmatched. The CDR3 DNA is TGTGCCAGCCAGAGGACTAGCGGGAGTGGACCCTACAATGAGCAGTTCTTC. This encodes CASQRTSGSGPYNEQFF.

V is TRBV4-1 and J is TRBJ2-2, with 14 bases lining up with TRBD2. The germline V gene encodes CDR1 MGHRA and CDR2 YSYEKL. There are 18 residues in the CDR3. V lost 2 bases and J lost 0; bases outside the gene matches: 2. The CDR3 DNA is TGCGCCAGCAGCCAAAGGACTAGCGGGAGGTCGAACACCGGGGAGCTGTTTTTT. Protein product: CASSQRTSGRSNTGELFF.

The chain is built from TRBV19 and TRBJ1-5, with TRBD1 identical over 9 bases. V was pared by 5 bases and J by 1 base, with 9 bases of the junction left unmatched. Per the germline V gene, CDR1 is LNHDA and CDR2 is SQIVND (reference sequence). The CDR3 extends over 17 amino acids. The CDR3 is CASSPGTGRLSNQPQHF. CDR3 bases: TGTGCCAGTAGTCCCGGGACAGGGAGGTTGAGCAATCAGCCCCAGCATTTT.

The rearrangement joins TRBV10-1 to TRBJ2-3; TRBD2 agrees at 7 bases. This CDR3 has 15 amino acids. The ends lost 2 bases at V and 1 base at J; junction bases unmatched: 3. Germline CDR1 reads WNHNN; CDR2 reads SYGVQD (reference sequence). The CDR3, as DNA: TGCGCCAGCAGTGAGACTAGCGACCGCACAGATACGCAGTATTTT. Its translation is CASSETSDRTDTQYF.

CDR3: CASSHPGTGRSNYGYTF. Here the CDR3 DNA reads TGCGCCAGCAGCCATCCCGGGACAGGGAGGTCTAACTATGGCTACACCTTC. This chain uses TRBV5-1 with TRBJ1-2; 9 bases align to TRBD1. Germline CDR1 is SGHRS and CDR2 is YFSETQ. V lost 4 bases, J lost 0 bases, and 10 bases stayed unmatched. This CDR3 spans 17 amino acids. The complete variable domain, with remaining parts taken from reference TRBV5-1 and TRBJ1-2, reads KAGVTQTPRYLIKTRGQQVTLSCSPISGHRSVSWYQQTPGQGLQFLFEYFSETQRNKGNFPGRFSGRQFSNSRSEMNVSTLELGDSALYLCASSHPGTGRSNYGYTFGSGTRLTVV.

The chain is built from TRBV19 and TRBJ1-4; D is undetermined. The CDR3 length is 15 residues. Germline CDR1 reads LNHDA; CDR2 reads SQIVND (reference sequence). Trimming pared 6 bases from V and 0 bases from J, leaving 11 bases between. The CDR3 DNA is TGTGCCAGTAGACAAACAGATGCAACTAATGAAAAACTGTTTTTT. This encodes CASRQTDATNEKLFF. Variable domain in full (rest from reference TRBV19 and TRBJ1-4): DGGITQSPKYLFRKEGQNVTLSCEQNLNHDAMYWYRQDPGQGLRLIYYSQIVNDFQKGDIAEGYSVSREKKESFPLTVTSAQKNPTAFYLCASRQTDATNEKLFFGSGTQLSVL.

This chain connects TRBV24-1 to TRBJ2-1, with 11 bases that match TRBD2. After removal of 6 bases from V and 4 bases from J, the junction contained 7 bases not matched to a gene. The CDR3 has 16 residues. Germline loops: CDR1 KGHDR, CDR2 SFDVKD. In DNA form, the CDR3 reads TGTGCCACCAGTCCGCGTAGCGGGAGGGCTTACAATGAGCAGTTCTTC. It is translated as CATSPRSGRAYNEQFF.

The rearrangement uses TRBV28 and TRBJ2-2; D not resolved. The V end was cut by 3 bases, the J end by 7 bases, with 3 bases between. CDR3 length equals 11 residues. Germline CDR1 is MDHEN and CDR2 is SYDVKM. The CDR3 sequence is CASSFYGELFF. CDR3 bases: TGTGCCAGCAGTTTTTACGGGGAGCTGTTTTTT. The full variable domain, its missing parts supplied by reference TRBV28 and TRBJ2-2, is DVKVTQSSRYLVKRTGEKVFLECVQDMDHENMFWYRQDPGLGLRLIYFSYDVKMKEKGDIPEGYSVSREKKERFSLILESASTNQTSMYLCASSFYGELFFGEGSRLTVL.

This clone showed up just a few times. The CDR3 region has the DNA TGTGCCAGCAGTCCGACAGGGGTGAGCTCCTACGAGCAGTACTTC. Translation gives CASSPTGVSSYEQYF. The gene calls are TRBV27 and TRBJ2-7; 8 bases fit TRBD1. The V gene end was trimmed by 5 bases and the J gene end by 0 bases; junction bases not matched to a gene: 6. This CDR3 has 15 amino acids. Germline values: CDR1 MNHEY, CDR2 SMNVEV (reference sequence).